The 15 T cell receptor beta chains presented below share a single source sample, sequenced in a study of Graves' ophthalmopathy and Graves' hyperthyroidism. Amplification of the TCR beta CDR3 regions used RNA transcripts (as template). Second-round multiplex PCR followed a first-round RT-PCR using HTBI primers. TCRdb recomputed calls from the multiplex PCR reads with MiXCR, one row per CDR3 protein. The sample holds about 380,000 distinct CDR3 sequences, approximately 15% seen once. The sample was peripheral blood. The receptors were gathered from a woman aged 18-29 years with stable Graves' hyperthyroidism.

The CDR3: CASRKGLGDNTGELFF. DNA of the CDR3: TGCGCCAGCAGAAAGGGGTTGGGGGACAACACCGGGGAGCTGTTTTTT. The chain carries TRBV5-1 and TRBJ2-2; tentatively, D is TRBD1 or TRBD2 (5 bases each). Germline CDR1 reads SGHRS; CDR2 reads YFSETQ. The germline V and J ends were trimmed by 5 bases and 2 bases, with 16 bases remaining between them. This CDR3 is 16 amino acids long.

This clonotype came up many times. The chain employs TRBV11-1 and TRBJ1-1; tentative D call: TRBD1 (5 bases). Germline CDR1 reads SGHAT; CDR2 reads FQDESV (reference sequence). Trimming took 6 bases from V and 3 from J, leaving 11 bases between them. The CDR3 consists of 13 residues. CDR3 DNA: TGTGCCAGCAGACCCCGGGGGGACACTGAAGCTTTCTTT. It translates to CASRPRGDTEAFF.

The chain joins TRBV7-9 to TRBJ1-2, with D tentatively TRBD1 (6 bases). There are 13 residues in the CDR3. The ends were cut back, 5 bases at V and 6 bases at J, with 13 bases in the middle. Germline values: CDR1 SEHNR, CDR2 FQNEAQ (reference sequence). In DNA, the CDR3 is TGTGCCAGCAGCCCCGACAGGTGGGATGGCTACACCTTC. Translation gives CASSPDRWDGYTF.

This clonotype turned up a few times. Since a much larger clone is just one base distant, this may be a read error. The gene calls are TRBV7-9 and TRBJ1-1; no reliable D call. In germline, CDR1 is SEHNR, CDR2 FQNEAQ (reference sequence). This CDR3 comprises 13 residues. The CDR3 spells CASSFDVNTEACF. The CDR3 DNA sequence: TGTGCCAGCAGCTTTGATGTGAACACTGAAGCTTGCTTT.

This clonotype was observed many times. The gene calls are TRBV5-1 and TRBJ2-7, with 15 bases identical to TRBD2. The CDR3 consists of 15 residues. After removal of 4 bases from V and 6 bases from J, the junction contained 5 bases not matched to a gene. Germline assignment: CDR1 SGHRS and CDR2 YFSETQ. The CDR3 spells CASSLGTSGGSEQYF. In DNA, the CDR3 is TGCGCCAGCAGCCTCGGGACTAGCGGGGGGAGCGAGCAGTACTTC.

This clonotype came up many times. The V gene is TRBV18, the J gene TRBJ1-6, with D unresolved. V lost 1 base and J lost 6, with 10 bases in between. The CDR3 contains 15 residues. The germline gives CDR1 KGHSH, CDR2 LQKENI. CDR3 loop: CASSPRSQSNSPLHF. CDR3 coding DNA: TGTGCCAGCTCACCACGGTCCCAGAGTAATTCACCCCTCCACTTT. Full variable domain (missing parts from reference TRBV18 and TRBJ1-6): NAGVMQNPRHLVRRRGQEARLRCSPMKGHSHVYWYRQLPEEGLKFMVYLQKENIIDESGMPKERFSAEFPKEGPSILRIQQVVRGDSAAYFCASSPRSQSNSPLHFGNGTRLTVT.

This clonotype was found many times. This chain connects TRBV15 to TRBJ2-7; no firm D call. Germline V CDR1 and CDR2: LNHNV, YYDKDF (reference sequence). This CDR3 is 12 amino acids long. Trimming took off 6 bases at V and 0 bases at J, with 6 bases between the two ends. The CDR3 loop reads CATSSASYEQYF. The CDR3 DNA is TGTGCCACCAGTTCAGCCTCCTACGAGCAGTACTTC.

On this clonotype itself: This may be a read error, as it is one base from a much larger clone. J is TRBJ1-2 and V is TRBV3-1; D is perhaps TRBD1 (6 bases). The CDR3 covers 11 residues. Germline loops: CDR1 LGHDT, CDR2 YNNKEL (reference sequence). V lost 8 bases and J 6 bases, leaving 10 bases between the germline ends. The CDR3 sequence: CASGTQHGYTF. As DNA, the CDR3 is TGTGCCAGCGGGACACAACATGGCTACACCTTC.

The rearrangement uses TRBV7-2 and TRBJ1-5; tentatively, D is TRBD1 (6 bases). The CDR3 has 14 amino acids. The V and J ends lost 3 bases and 7 bases respectively, with 13 bases between them. CDR1 and CDR2 (germline): SGHTA, FQGNSA. CDR3 in amino acids: CASSFSSRGQPQHF. In nucleotides, the CDR3 is TGTGCCAGCAGCTTTTCGTCCAGGGGCCAGCCCCAGCATTTT.

This clonotype was detected a few times. The chain uses TRBV6-1 and TRBJ1-2; no clear D gene. CDR1 and CDR2 from the germline V gene are MNHNS and SASEGT. Trimming shortened V by 0 bases and J by 4 bases, and 12 bases separated the two germline ends. This CDR3 spans 15 amino acids. CDR3 sequence reads: CASSEAAETFYGYTF. The CDR3 DNA reads TGTGCCAGCAGTGAAGCCGCAGAAACTTTCTATGGCTACACCTTC.

This chain's CDR3 is CASTGQGGDEQYF. The DNA of the CDR3 is TGTGCCAGCACGGGACAGGGGGGTGACGAGCAGTACTTC. V and J are TRBV19 and TRBJ2-7; TRBD1 aligns across 11 bases. The CDR3 totals 13 residues. CDR1 is LNHDA and CDR2 is SQIVND in the germline V gene (reference sequence). Germline trimming cut 9 bases from V and 5 bases from J; bases unmatched to any gene: 6.

This clonotype has at least ten counts. This chain connects TRBV2 to TRBJ1-1, with no clear D. This CDR3 is 13 amino acids long. Between the trimmed V and J ends, which lost 7 bases and 1 base, there was a span of 10 bases. In germline, CDR1 is SNHLY, CDR2 FYNNEI. The CDR3: CASTPTPNTEAFF. CDR3 bases: TGTGCCAGCACACCGACCCCGAACACTGAAGCTTTCTTT.

This clonotype was detected many times. This chain connects TRBV12-3 or TRBV12-4 to TRBJ2-5; the D is unclear. This CDR3 has 13 residues. Trimming cost V 8 bases and J 0 bases, with 10 bases left between them. The CDR3 DNA sequence: TGTGCCAGCCTGGATGAGTACCAAGAGACCCAGTACTTC. Translated: CASLDEYQETQYF.

Concerning this clonotype: A much larger clonotype is one base distant, so this may be a read error. V and J are TRBV6-4 and TRBJ2-7; D gene unclear. The germline V gene has CDR1 MRHNA and CDR2 SNTAGT. The CDR3 is 14 amino acids. V was pared by 6 bases and J by 1 base, with 13 bases between. This CDR3 is CASSPRGTSYEQYV. The CDR3, as DNA: TGTGCCAGCAGCCCCCGAGGCACTTCCTACGAGCAGTACGTC.

This clonotype was picked up many times. The chain has TRBV12-3 or TRBV12-4 and TRBJ1-1; no definite D call. The CDR3 extends over 15 amino acids. The germline V and J ends were trimmed by 3 bases and 1 base, with 12 bases remaining between them. The CDR3 loop is CASSFGSSGNTEAFF. The DNA for the CDR3 is TGTGCCAGCAGTTTCGGATCGTCTGGGAACACTGAAGCTTTCTTT.